The rows below give T cell receptor beta chains drawn from one sample of a study of T cells after yellow fever vaccination. In TCRdb, the 5' RACE reads were re-called with MiXCR into one record per CDR3 protein. The data show some 68,000 distinct CDR3 sequences, approximately 7% seen once. The sample here was CD8+ T cells sorted from PBMCs, taken about 41 days after the first yellow fever vaccination. The receptors derive from a man younger than 30 who received the YFV17D yellow fever vaccine. Each CDR3 is given with its conserved first and last residue. Each record gives: V gene, clone size, J gene, D gene, CDR3 DNA, CDR3 protein. D genes are given only for firm matches. Clone size appears in some rows only: once, few, many, or a class for an expanded clone.

TRBV27	many	TRBJ2-3	.	TGTGCCAGCAGTTTACCGAACACAGATACGCAGTATTTT	CASSLPNTDTQYF
TRBV4-1	.	TRBJ1-1	.	TGCGCCAGCAGCCAAGTACGGCGTTTTACTGAAGCTTTCTTT	CASSQVRRFTEAFF
TRBV27	many	TRBJ2-7	TRBD1	TGTGCCAGCAGTTCCTGGACAGGGTACGAGCAGTACTTC	CASSSWTGYEQYF
TRBV20-1	.	TRBJ1-2	TRBD1	TGCAGAAAGGGGGCTCTTAACTATGGCTACACCTTC	CRKGALNYGYTF
TRBV19	few	TRBJ2-3	.	TGTGCCAGTACCAAAGGGACCGCAGATACGCAGTATTTT	CASTKGTADTQYF
TRBV5-1	many	TRBJ2-1	.	TGCGCCAGCAGCTTGGGGACAAGCTCCTACAATGAGCAGTTCTTC	CASSLGTSSYNEQFF
TRBV5-4	.	TRBJ2-2	.	TGTGCCAGCAGCTTCGGCCCGGTCTGCTGGGAGCTGTTTTTT	CASSFGPVCWELFF
TRBV2	.	TRBJ2-3	.	TGTGCCAGCATCAGGGCCCAAGATACGCAGTATTTT	CASIRAQDTQYF
TRBV12-3/TRBV12-4	many	TRBJ2-1	TRBD2	TGTGCCAGCAGTTTCTTAGGCGGGGGAATTTACAATGAGCAGTTCTTC	CASSFLGGGIYNEQFF
TRBV15	many	TRBJ2-5	.	TGTGCCACCAGCAGTGCTCCTAGAACCCCCCCAGAGACCCAGTACTTC	CATSSAPRTPPETQYF
TRBV29-1	many	TRBJ2-5	TRBD2	TGCAGCGTTGTCCTAGCGGGGTACCAAGAGACCCAGTACTTC	CSVVLAGYQETQYF
TRBV7-3	many	TRBJ2-1	.	TGTGCCAGCAGCTTAATTTCCGGGGGAGGAAAGAATGAGCAGTTCTTC	CASSLISGGGKNEQFF
TRBV7-2	many	TRBJ2-1	.	TGTGCCAGCAGCGCCCGGCACAGGGTCTCATATGAGCAGTTCTTC	CASSARHRVSYEQFF
TRBV12-3/TRBV12-4	few	TRBJ2-1	.	TGTGCCAGCAGTTTAGCGGTGGTTGAGCAGTTCTTC	CASSLAVVEQFF
TRBV9	.	TRBJ2-1	TRBD1	TGTGCCAGCAGCTCACGCCGGACAGGGGAGGCTCAATGGGAGCAGTTCTTC	CASSSRRTGEAQWEQFF
TRBV4-1	many	TRBJ2-7	.	TGCGCCAGCAGCCAGCAAGACAAGGGCTCCTACGAGCAGTACTTC	CASSQQDKGSYEQYF
TRBV7-9	many	TRBJ2-2	.	TGTGCCAGCAGCTGGGGCCAGCGCACCTTCCCGGGGACCGGGGAGCTGTTTTTT	CASSWGQRTFPGTGELFF
TRBV11-2	many	TRBJ2-2	.	TGTGCCAGCAGCTCACCTACCGGGGCTAGCCTCGGGCATCTAACCGGGGAGCTGTTTTTT	CASSSPTGASLGHLTGELFF
TRBV28	many	TRBJ2-2	TRBD1	TGTGCCAGCAGACTTGCGACAGGGCTATTAACCGGGGAGCTGTTTTTT	CASRLATGLLTGELFF
TRBV19	many	TRBJ1-5	.	TGTGCCAGTAGTATTTTGGGCAATCAGCCCCAGCATTTT	CASSILGNQPQHF
TRBV27	many	TRBJ2-5	TRBD2	TGTGCCAGCAGTTTCATAGCGGGGGGCTCGGAGACCCAGTACTTC	CASSFIAGGSETQYF
TRBV29-1	many	TRBJ1-3	.	TGCAGCGTTGAAGATTCCGGGTACTCTGGAAACACCATATATTTT	CSVEDSGYSGNTIYF
TRBV5-1	many	TRBJ2-7	.	TGCGCCAGCAGCTCGACTAACAGCTACGAGCAGTACTTC	CASSSTNSYEQYF
TRBV27	many	TRBJ2-7	.	TGTGCCAGCAGTCCCGGGTCAGGGGACTACGAGCAGTACTTC	CASSPGSGDYEQYF
TRBV13	many	TRBJ1-1	.	TGTGCCAGCAGCTTAGTAACGAACACTGAAGCTTTCTTT	CASSLVTNTEAFF
TRBV12-3/TRBV12-4	few	TRBJ2-3	.	TGTGCCAGCAGTTGGAATTACGGTAATACGCAGTATTTT	CASSWNYGNTQYF
TRBV20-1	many	TRBJ1-5	TRBD1	TGCAGTGCTATCCGGACAGGGGGCTACGGGAATCAGCCCCAGCATTTT	CSAIRTGGYGNQPQHF
TRBV4-1	many	TRBJ2-3	.	TGCGCCAGCAGCCAAGCAGGGGATCAAGATACGCAGTATTTT	CASSQAGDQDTQYF
TRBV20-1	.	TRBJ2-7	.	TGCAGTGCCGCGCCCAACCAGGGGGGCGAGCAGTACTTC	CSAAPNQGGEQYF
TRBV3-1	many	TRBJ1-5	.	TGTGCCAGCAGCCCGGGAGTGAATAGCAATCAGCCCCAGCATTTT	CASSPGVNSNQPQHF
TRBV6-4	many	TRBJ2-3	TRBD2	TGTGCCAGCAGTGACGAAGCGGGGGGCACAGATACGCAGTATTTT	CASSDEAGGTDTQYF
TRBV12-3/TRBV12-4	many	TRBJ2-3	.	TGTGCCAGCAGTTTAGCTGTCGGATCTAGCACAGATACGCAGTATTTT	CASSLAVGSSTDTQYF
TRBV28	many	TRBJ1-5	.	TGTGCCAGCAGTTTGATTAGGGATCAGCCCCAGCATTTT	CASSLIRDQPQHF
TRBV7-2	many	TRBJ2-2	.	TGTGCCAGCAGCTTAAATGCCTGGGAGCTGTTTTTT	CASSLNAWELFF
TRBV7-9	.	TRBJ1-1	.	TGTGCCAGCAGCTTTCAAAGAAACACTGAAGCTTTCTTT	CASSFQRNTEAFF
TRBV5-5	many	TRBJ2-3	.	TGTGCCAGCAGCCCGATGGACTCGGGGGTGGATACGCAGTATTTT	CASSPMDSGVDTQYF
TRBV20-1	many	TRBJ2-7	.	TGCAGTGCCCGGCGGCAGGGTGACTACGAGCAGTACTTC	CSARRQGDYEQYF
TRBV12-3/TRBV12-4	many	TRBJ2-5	TRBD1	TGTGCCAGCAGCCCCAGGGGGCAAGAGACCCAGTACTTC	CASSPRGQETQYF
TRBV6-5	many	TRBJ2-1	TRBD1	TGTGCCACCACTCAGGGGGCAGGGGAGCAGTTCTTC	CATTQGAGEQFF
TRBV4-3	many	TRBJ2-2	TRBD2	TGCGCCAGCAGCCAAGCTAGCGGGGGGGCCGGGGAGCTGTTTTTT	CASSQASGGAGELFF
TRBV2	.	TRBJ1-1	TRBD1	TGTGCCAGCAGGCAGGGGGTCGTCGCTGAAGCTTTCTTT	CASRQGVVAEAFF
TRBV19	many	TRBJ2-5	.	TGTGCCAGTAGTACCCATTACAGGTCCGGAGAGACCCAGTACTTC	CASSTHYRSGETQYF
TRBV15	many	TRBJ2-7	.	TGTGCCACCAGCAGGTCCAAAGCCTACGAGCAGTACTTC	CATSRSKAYEQYF
TRBV29-1	.	TRBJ2-2	.	TGCAGCGTTGAACCCGTTACCGGGGAGCTGTTTTTT	CSVEPVTGELFF
TRBV5-1	few	TRBJ2-1	TRBD1	TGCGCCAGCAGCTGGCTAGGGGACAGCGCCCCCAATGAGCAGTTCTTC	CASSWLGDSAPNEQFF
TRBV12-5	.	TRBJ2-5	.	TGTGCTAGTGTTCAGGACTACCAAGAGACCCAGTACTTC	CASVQDYQETQYF